This T cell receptor (beta chain) was identified during a study of control samples from healthy donors and cancer patients. V lost 5 bases and J 5 bases, leaving 12 bases between the germline ends. Germline assignment: CDR1 LNHDA and CDR2 SQIVND (reference sequence). This CDR3 has 13 amino acids. The protocol was immunoSEQ multiplex PCR, while the TCRdb copy is restricted to in-frame clones and leaves out a portion. The sample lists tens of thousands of clones, more than 90% occurring once. The sequencing sample was made of PBMCs. The sequence was obtained from a young man with colorectal cancer. The chain links TRBV19 to TRBJ2-5, with D uncertain. The CDR3 DNA follows: TGTGCCAGTAGTTCCCATTGGTGGGAGACCCAGTACTTC. As protein: CASSSHWWETQYF. Looking up the rest from reference TRBV19 and TRBJ2-5 gives the full variable domain: DGGITQSPKYLFRKEGQNVTLSCEQNLNHDAMYWYRQDPGQGLRLIYYSQIVNDFQKGDIAEGYSVSREKKESFPLTVTSAQKNPTAFYLCASSSHWWETQYFGPGTRLLVL.